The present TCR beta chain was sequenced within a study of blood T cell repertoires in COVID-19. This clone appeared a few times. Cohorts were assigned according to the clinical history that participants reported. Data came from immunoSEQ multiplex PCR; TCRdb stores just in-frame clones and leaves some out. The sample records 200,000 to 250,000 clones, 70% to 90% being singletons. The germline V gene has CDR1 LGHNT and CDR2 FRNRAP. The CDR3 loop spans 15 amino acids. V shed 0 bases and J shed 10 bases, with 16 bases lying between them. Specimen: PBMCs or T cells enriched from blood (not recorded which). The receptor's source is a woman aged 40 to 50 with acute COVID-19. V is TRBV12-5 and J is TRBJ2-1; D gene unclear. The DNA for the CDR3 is TGTGCTAGTGGTTTGGTACGTAATGTAGTCCTGGAGCAGTTCTTC. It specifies CASGLVRNVVLEQFF.